The clone carrying this T cell receptor (beta chain) was counted a few times. Its target is unknown. CDR3 size: 15 residues. Germline CDR1 PRHDT, CDR2 FYEKMQ (reference sequence). The V end lost 2 bases, the J end lost 0 bases, and 11 bases lay between the germline ends. RNA transcripts were the template, and TCR beta CDR3 regions were amplified from them. The first round was an RT-PCR with HTBI primers, and the second round was a multiplex PCR. TCRdb re-called the multiplex PCR reads through MiXCR, storing one row per CDR3 protein. The table records hundreds of thousands of distinct CDR3 sequences, 20% to 25% of them present only once. The data stem from a study of Graves' ophthalmopathy and Graves' hyperthyroidism. Broader study findings: Ophthalmopathy progression predictions by the model showed roughly 77% specificity and approximately 67% sensitivity. Using 13 signatures, a model distinguished ophthalmopathy from stable hyperthyroidism, reaching around 86% sensitivity and 81.08% specificity.

Sequenced input: peripheral blood. The V call is TRBV13, the J call TRBJ2-7; no clear D. This sequence was found in a woman aged 18-29 years with stable Graves' hyperthyroidism. The CDR3 DNA reads TGTGCCAGCAGCTTATTCCTCCAGAACTCCTACGAGCAGTACTTC. It specifies CASSLFLQNSYEQYF. The full variable domain, its missing parts supplied by reference TRBV13 and TRBJ2-7, is AAGVIQSPRHLIKEKRETATLKCYPIPRHDTVYWYQQGPGQDPQFLISFYEKMQSDKGSIPDRFSAQQFSDYHSELNMSSLELGDSALYFCASSLFLQNSYEQYFGPGTRLTVT.